This T cell receptor beta chain was sequenced during a study of T-cell reconstitution after alpha-beta-depleted transplantation in children. General study results and limits: The study traced high day-60 TCRbeta diversity in some patients to surviving recipient T cells and thymic progenitors. T-cell counts and diversity at one year post-transplant came mainly from newly produced T cells.

It was with unique molecular identifiers that the TCRbeta library was prepared. One entry per CDR3 protein, called by TCRdb with MiXCR from the PCR reads. The sample records about 340,000 distinct CDR3 sequences, around 15% being singletons. V was trimmed by 6 bases and J by 0 bases, leaving 12 bases between them. Germline values: CDR1 MNHNS, CDR2 SASEGT. The CDR3 length is 15 residues. Remarks on this clonotype: Its specificity is unknown.

This chain joins TRBV6-1 and TRBJ2-1; no clear D gene. This specimen was PBMCs, mostly from graft donor cells, taken 360 days after TCRalphabeta/CD19-depleted stem cell transplant. The sequence was collected from a male patient between 2 and 10 years old who had a stem cell transplant for acute lymphoblastic leukemia, so the T cells may come from the graft donor. The CDR3 region is CASSFLVDSYNEQFF. The CDR3 DNA reads as TGTGCCAGCAGCTTTCTGGTTGACTCCTACAATGAGCAGTTCTTC.